The entry that follows covers one TCR beta chain sequence. As yet, its antigen is unknown. At one end the junction does not follow the germline gene, possibly because of a read error. TCRbeta library preparation incorporated unique molecular identifiers. TCRdb re-called the PCR reads through MiXCR, storing one row per CDR3 protein. The data contain about 440,000 distinct CDR3 sequences, over 40% of them seen just once; the ten biggest clones take up under 35%. This specimen comes from a study of T-cell reconstitution after alpha-beta-depleted transplantation in children. General study findings and limits: Several hundred rapidly expanded clones from non-depleted graft cells reportedly supplied alpha-beta T cells about two months post-transplant. It was surviving recipient T cells and thymic progenitors that gave some patients high TCRbeta diversity at day 60.

This CDR3 contains 13 residues. Looked up from germline, CDR1 is SGHTA and CDR2 is FQGNSA. The receptor was derived from a girl aged 2 to 10 with aplastic anemia, due to receive a stem cell transplant. The chain employs TRBV7-2 and TRBJ2-2; the D gene is possibly TRBD2 (6 bases). The sequences come from PBMCs, collected before TCRalphabeta/CD19-depleted stem cell transplant. CDR3 sequence (DNA): TGTGCCAGCAGATTAGCGGCTGCCGGGGAGCTGTTTTTT. Residues: CASRLAAAGELFF.